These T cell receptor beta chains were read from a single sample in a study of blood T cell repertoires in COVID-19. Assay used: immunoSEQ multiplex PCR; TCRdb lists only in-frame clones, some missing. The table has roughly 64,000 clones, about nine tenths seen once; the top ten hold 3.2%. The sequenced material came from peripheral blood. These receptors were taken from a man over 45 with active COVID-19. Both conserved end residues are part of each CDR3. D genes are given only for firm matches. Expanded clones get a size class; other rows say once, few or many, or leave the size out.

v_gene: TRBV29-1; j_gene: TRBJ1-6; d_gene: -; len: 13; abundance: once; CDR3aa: CSVDGGADSPLHF; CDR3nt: TGCAGCGTTGATGGGGGGGCTGATTCACCCCTCCACTTT
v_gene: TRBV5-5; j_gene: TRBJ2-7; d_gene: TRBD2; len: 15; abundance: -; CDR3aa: CASSRLAGAPYEQYF; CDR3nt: TGTGCCAGCAGCCGACTAGCGGGGGCCCCCTACGAGCAGTACTTC
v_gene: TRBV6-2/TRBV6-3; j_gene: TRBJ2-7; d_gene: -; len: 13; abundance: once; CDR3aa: CASSYSRFYEQYF; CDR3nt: TGTGCCAGCAGTTACTCGAGGTTCTACGAGCAGTACTTC
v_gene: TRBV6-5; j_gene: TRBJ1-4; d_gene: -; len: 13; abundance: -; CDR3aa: CASGPGYNEKLFF; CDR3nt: TGTGCCAGCGGCCCGGGGTATAATGAAAAACTGTTTTTT
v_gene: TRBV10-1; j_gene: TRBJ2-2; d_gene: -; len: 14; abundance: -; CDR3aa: CATGSRRAPGELFF; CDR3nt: TGCGCCACGGGGAGTCGTCGGGCGCCCGGGGAGCTGTTTTTT
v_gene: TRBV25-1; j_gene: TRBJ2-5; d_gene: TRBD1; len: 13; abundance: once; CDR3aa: CATSTGAQETQYF; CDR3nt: TGTGCCACCTCGACAGGGGCCCAAGAGACCCAGTACTTC
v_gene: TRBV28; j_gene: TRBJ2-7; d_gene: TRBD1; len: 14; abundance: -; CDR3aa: CASRPPGQGIEQYF; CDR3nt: TGTGCCAGCAGACCCCCGGGACAGGGCATTGAGCAGTACTTC
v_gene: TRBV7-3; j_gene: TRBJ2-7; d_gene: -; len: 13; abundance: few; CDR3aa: CASSLTYSSEQYF; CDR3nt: TGTGCCAGCAGCTTAACGTATTCGTCCGAGCAGTACTTC
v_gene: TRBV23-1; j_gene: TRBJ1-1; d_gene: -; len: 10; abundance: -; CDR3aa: CARWRTEAFF; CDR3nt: TGCGCCAGATGGAGGACTGAAGCTTTCTTT
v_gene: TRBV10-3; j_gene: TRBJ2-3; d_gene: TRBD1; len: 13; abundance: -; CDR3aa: CAISPGTDETQYF; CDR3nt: TGTGCCATCAGTCCGGGGACAGACGAGACGCAGTATTTT
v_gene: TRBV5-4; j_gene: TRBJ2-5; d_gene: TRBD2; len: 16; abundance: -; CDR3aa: CASSSLLAGEPETQYF; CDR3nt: TGTGCCAGCAGCTCCCTACTAGCGGGGGAGCCGGAGACCCAGTACTTC
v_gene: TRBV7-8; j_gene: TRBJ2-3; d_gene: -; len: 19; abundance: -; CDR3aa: CASSSPNPGVALSTDTQYF; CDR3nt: TGTGCCAGCAGCTCCCCAAACCCAGGGGTTGCCCTTAGCACAGATACGCAGTATTTT
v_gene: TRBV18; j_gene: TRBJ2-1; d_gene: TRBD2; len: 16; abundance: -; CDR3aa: CASSPPIGTSGFEQFF; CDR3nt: TGTGCCAGCTCACCACCAATCGGGACTAGCGGGTTTGAGCAGTTCTTC
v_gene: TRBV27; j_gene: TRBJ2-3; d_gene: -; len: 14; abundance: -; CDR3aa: CASSLQTPTDTQYF; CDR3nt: TGTGCCAGCAGTCTCCAAACTCCCACAGATACGCAGTATTTT
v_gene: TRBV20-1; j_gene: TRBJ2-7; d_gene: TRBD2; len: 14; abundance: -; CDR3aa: CSASRTSGSYEQYF; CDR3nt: TGCAGTGCTAGTAGGACTAGCGGGAGCTACGAGCAGTACTTC
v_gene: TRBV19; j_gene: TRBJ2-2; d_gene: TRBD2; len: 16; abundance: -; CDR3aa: CASKGREREGPGELFF; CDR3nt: TGTGCCAGTAAGGGCCGGGAGCGGGAGGGCCCCGGGGAGCTGTTTTTT
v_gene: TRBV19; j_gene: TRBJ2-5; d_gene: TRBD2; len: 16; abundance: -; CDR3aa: CASSIDLASGQETQYF; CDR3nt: TGTGCCAGTAGTATAGATCTGGCTAGCGGCCAAGAGACCCAGTACTTC
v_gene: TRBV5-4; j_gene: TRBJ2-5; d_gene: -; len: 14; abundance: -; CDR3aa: CASSLRGKEETQYF; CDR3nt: TGTGCCAGCAGCTTGAGGGGGAAAGAAGAGACCCAGTACTTC
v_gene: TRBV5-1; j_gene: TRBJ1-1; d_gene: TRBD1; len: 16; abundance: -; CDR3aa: CASSPGWDRLNTEAFF; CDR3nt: TGCGCCAGCAGCCCAGGATGGGACAGGCTGAACACTGAAGCTTTCTTT
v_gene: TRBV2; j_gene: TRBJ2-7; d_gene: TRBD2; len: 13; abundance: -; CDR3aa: CASSSGGAYEQYF; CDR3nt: TGTGCCAGCTCTAGCGGGGGGGCCTACGAGCAGTACTTC
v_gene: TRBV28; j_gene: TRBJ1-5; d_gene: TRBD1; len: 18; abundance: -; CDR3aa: CASRPPSRDRGGNQPQHF; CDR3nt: TGTGCCAGCAGACCTCCTTCCCGGGACAGGGGGGGGAATCAGCCCCAGCATTTT
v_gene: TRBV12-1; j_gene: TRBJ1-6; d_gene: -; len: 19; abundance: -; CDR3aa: CASSCSGSELYSYNSPLHF; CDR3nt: TGTGCCAGCAGCTGCTCAGGGTCGGAGCTTTACTCCTATAATTCACCCCTCCACTTT
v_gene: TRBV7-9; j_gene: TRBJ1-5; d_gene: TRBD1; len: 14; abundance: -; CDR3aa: CASSPGTGDQPQHF; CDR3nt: TGTGCCAGCAGCCCCGGGACAGGGGACCAGCCCCAGCATTTT
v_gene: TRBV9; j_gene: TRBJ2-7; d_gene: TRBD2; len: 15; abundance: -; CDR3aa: CASSITSGPSYEQYF; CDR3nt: TGTGCCAGCAGCATCACTAGCGGGCCTTCCTACGAGCAGTACTTC
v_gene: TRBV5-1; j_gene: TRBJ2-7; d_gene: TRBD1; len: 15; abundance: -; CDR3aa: CASSPDRDPTYEQYF; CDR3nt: TGCGCCAGCAGCCCAGACAGGGATCCCACCTACGAGCAGTACTTC
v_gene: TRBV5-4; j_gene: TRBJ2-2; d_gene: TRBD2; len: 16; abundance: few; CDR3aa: CASSNQRGLDTGELFF; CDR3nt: TGTGCCAGCAGCAACCAGCGGGGATTGGACACCGGGGAGCTGTTTTTT
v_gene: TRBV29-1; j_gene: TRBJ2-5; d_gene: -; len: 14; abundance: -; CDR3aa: CSVTTTGYQETQYF; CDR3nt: TGCAGCGTTACGACTACAGGGTACCAAGAGACCCAGTACTTC
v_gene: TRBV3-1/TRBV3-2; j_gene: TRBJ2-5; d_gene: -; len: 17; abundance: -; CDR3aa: CASSQKIPGHHRETQYF; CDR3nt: TGTGCCAGCAGCCAAAAAATACCGGGACACCACCGGGAGACCCAGTACTTC
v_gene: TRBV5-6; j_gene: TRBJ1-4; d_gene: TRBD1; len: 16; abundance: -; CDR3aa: CASSFDRGYGNEKLFF; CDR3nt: TGTGCCAGCAGCTTCGACAGGGGGTATGGTAATGAAAAACTGTTTTTT
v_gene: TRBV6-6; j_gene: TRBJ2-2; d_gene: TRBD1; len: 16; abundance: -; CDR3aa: CASSPGQGANTGELFF; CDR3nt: TGTGCCAGCAGCCCCGGACAGGGGGCTAACACCGGGGAGCTGTTTTTT
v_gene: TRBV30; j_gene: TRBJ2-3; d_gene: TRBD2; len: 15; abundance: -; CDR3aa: CAWSVMAGGADTQYF; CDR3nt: TGTGCCTGGAGTGTAATGGCGGGAGGGGCCGATACGCAGTATTTT
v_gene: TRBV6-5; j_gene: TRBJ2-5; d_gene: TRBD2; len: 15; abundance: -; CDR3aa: CASNIPGLAGETQYF; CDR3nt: TGTGCCAGCAACATTCCGGGACTAGCGGGAGAGACCCAGTACTTC
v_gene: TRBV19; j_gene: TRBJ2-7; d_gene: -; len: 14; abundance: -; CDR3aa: CASSITAQGDEQYF; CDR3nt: TGTGCCAGTAGTATCACAGCACAGGGTGACGAGCAGTACTTC
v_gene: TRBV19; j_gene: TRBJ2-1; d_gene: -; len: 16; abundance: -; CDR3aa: CASSIGGSGLYNEQFF; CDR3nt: TGTGCCAGTAGTATAGGAGGTAGCGGTCTCTACAATGAGCAGTTCTTC
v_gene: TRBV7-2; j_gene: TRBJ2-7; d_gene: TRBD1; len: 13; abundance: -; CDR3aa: CASSNPGQGREYF; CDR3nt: TGTGCCAGCAGTAACCCGGGACAGGGAAGAGAGTACTTC
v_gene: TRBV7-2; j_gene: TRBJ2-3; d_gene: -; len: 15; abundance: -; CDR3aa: CASSLEATSTDTQYF; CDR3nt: TGTGCCAGCAGCTTAGAAGCCACTAGCACAGATACGCAGTATTTT
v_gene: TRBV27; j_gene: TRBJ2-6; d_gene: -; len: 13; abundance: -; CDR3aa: CATRLSGANVLTF; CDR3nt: TGTGCCACCAGACTCTCCGGGGCCAACGTCCTGACTTTC
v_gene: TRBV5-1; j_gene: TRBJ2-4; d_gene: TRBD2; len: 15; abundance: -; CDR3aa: CASSFEGLARNIQYF; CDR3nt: TGCGCCAGCAGCTTTGAAGGACTAGCCAGGAACATTCAGTACTTC
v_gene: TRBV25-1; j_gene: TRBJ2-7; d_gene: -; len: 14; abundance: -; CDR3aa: CASSELGASYEQYF; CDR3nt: TGTGCCAGCAGTGAATTAGGGGCCTCCTACGAGCAGTACTTC
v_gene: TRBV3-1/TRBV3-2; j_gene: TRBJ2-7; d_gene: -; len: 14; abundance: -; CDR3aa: CASSQGPAGYEQYF; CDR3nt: TGTGCCAGCAGCCAAGGTCCTGCGGGCTACGAGCAGTACTTC
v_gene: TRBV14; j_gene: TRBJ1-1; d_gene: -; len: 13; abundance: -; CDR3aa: CASSQARNTEAFF; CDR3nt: TGTGCCAGCAGCCAAGCTCGGAACACTGAAGCTTTCTTT
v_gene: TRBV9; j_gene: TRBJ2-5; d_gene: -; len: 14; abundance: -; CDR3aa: CASSRGQLQETQYF; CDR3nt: TGTGCCAGCAGTCGCGGGCAGCTCCAAGAGACCCAGTACTTC
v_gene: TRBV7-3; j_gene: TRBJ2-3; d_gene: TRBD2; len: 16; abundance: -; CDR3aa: CASSLNAAGGTDTQYF; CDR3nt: TGTGCCAGCAGCTTAAATGCTGCGGGAGGGACAGATACGCAGTATTTT
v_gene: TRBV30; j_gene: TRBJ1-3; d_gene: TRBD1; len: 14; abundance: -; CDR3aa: CAWQQGGLGNTIYF; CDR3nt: TGTGCCTGGCAACAGGGGGGCCTCGGAAACACCATATATTTT
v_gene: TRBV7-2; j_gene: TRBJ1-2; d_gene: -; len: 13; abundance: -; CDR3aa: CASSRRQGYGYTF; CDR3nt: TGTGCCAGCAGCCGCAGACAAGGCTATGGCTACACCTTC
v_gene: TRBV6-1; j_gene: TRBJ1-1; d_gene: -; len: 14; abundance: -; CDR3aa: CASSDTSGDTEAFF; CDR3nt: TGTGCCAGCAGTGATACCTCAGGGGACACTGAAGCTTTCTTT
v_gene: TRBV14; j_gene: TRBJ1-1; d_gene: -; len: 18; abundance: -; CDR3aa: CASSPSLKSTGIVTEAFF; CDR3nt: TGTGCCAGCAGCCCCTCTTTAAAAAGCACAGGGATTGTGACTGAAGCTTTCTTT